The present TCR beta chain was sequenced within a study of T-cell reconstitution after alpha-beta-depleted transplantation in children. Study findings and constraints: Two months or so post-transplant, alpha-beta T cells reportedly derived from several hundred expanded graft clones. T-cell counts and diversity at one year following transplant were attributed mainly to newly produced T cells. There were some patients whose high TCRbeta diversity at day 60 came from surviving recipient T cells and thymic progenitors.

The CDR3 loop spans 15 amino acids. The junction had 6 bases not matched to a gene; V was cut back by 5 bases and J by 4 bases. Germline loops: CDR1 LNHNV, CDR2 YYDKDF (reference sequence). Unique molecular identifiers featured in how the TCRbeta library was prepared. In TCRdb, the PCR reads were re-called with MiXCR into one record per CDR3 protein. The profile shows a few hundred thousand distinct CDR3 sequences, over 20% of them singletons. This clonotype came up a few times. Its antigen is still unknown. The material sequenced was PBMCs, taken before TCRalphabeta/CD19-depleted stem cell transplant. The chain recombines TRBV15 with TRBJ2-3; 10 positions agree with TRBD2. The sequence was collected from a boy in the first two years of life with Wiskott-Aldrich syndrome, due to receive a stem cell transplant. The CDR3 DNA follows: TGTGCCACCAGCGAGAGCGGGAGGGTCTCAGATACGCAGTATTTT. It translates to CATSESGRVSDTQYF.